Each of the 8 T cell receptor beta chains below was sequenced from the same sample in a study of cytomegalovirus exposure and HLA in healthy donors. The protocol was immunoSEQ multiplex PCR, while the TCRdb copy is restricted to in-frame clones and leaves out a portion. Among some 320,000 clones listed, around 90% were seen once. Sequenced: PBMCs. These receptors all stem from a woman aged 25 to 39 in good health and CMV-seropositive.

V and J are TRBV5-1 and TRBJ2-7; D remains ambiguous. Germline assignment: CDR1 SGHRS and CDR2 YFSETQ. V was clipped by 0 bases and J by 2 bases, with 6 bases between them. The CDR3 has 13 amino acids. The CDR3 here is CASSLDSPYEQYF. The CDR3 bases are TGCGCCAGCAGCTTGGATTCCCCCTACGAGCAGTACTTC.

The CDR3 DNA follows: TGTGCCAGCAGCGTCGGACTGGCTGGAAACACCATATATTTT. Translating it yields CASSVGLAGNTIYF. The chain carries TRBV9 and TRBJ1-3; D gene ambiguous. Trimming removed 2 bases at V and 2 bases at J, with 8 bases between. The CDR3 extends over 14 amino acids. Germline V gene data show CDR1 as SGDLS and CDR2 as YYNGEE.

The chain recombines TRBV9 with TRBJ2-5; tentative D call: TRBD2 (5 bases). The CDR3 has 15 amino acids. Trimming removed 0 bases from V and 5 bases from J, with 14 bases in between. Germline lookup yields CDR1 SGDLS and CDR2 YYNGEE. The CDR3 DNA reads TGTGCCAGCAGCGTAGCGGCTAGCCGGAAGGAGACCCAGTACTTC. Its protein is CASSVAASRKETQYF. The full variable domain, its missing parts supplied by reference TRBV9 and TRBJ2-5, is DSGVTQTPKHLITATGQRVTLRCSPRSGDLSVYWYQQSLDQGLQFLIQYYNGEERAKGNILERFSAQQFPDLHSELNLSSLELGDSALYFCASSVAASRKETQYFGPGTRLLVL.

This clone was detected only a few times. This chain links TRBV30 with TRBJ1-2; D is perhaps TRBD1 (5 bases). The CDR3 loop spans 13 amino acids. CDR1 and CDR2 (germline): GTSNPN, SVGIG (reference sequence). Between the trimmed V and J ends, which lost 3 bases and 2 bases, there was a span of 10 bases. CDR3 coding DNA: TGTGCCTGGAGCCCCGGGGCAAACTATGGCTACACCTTC. This gives the protein CAWSPGANYGYTF.

This chain uses TRBV7-9 with TRBJ2-1, with D perhaps TRBD2 (6 bases). Germline lookup yields CDR1 SEHNR and CDR2 FQNEAQ (reference sequence). This CDR3 comprises 15 residues. The V end lost 5 bases, the J end lost 3 bases, and 14 bases lay between the germline ends. The CDR3 protein is CASSQGGVDYNEQFF. The DNA for the CDR3 is TGTGCCAGCAGCCAAGGCGGGGTGGACTACAATGAGCAGTTCTTC. Full variable domain (outside the CDR3, taken from reference TRBV7-9 and TRBJ2-1): DTGVSQNPRHKITKRGQNVTFRCDPISEHNRLYWYRQTLGQGPEFLTYFQNEAQLEKSRLLSDRFSAERPKGSFSTLEIQRTEQGDSAMYLCASSQGGVDYNEQFFGPGTRLTVL.

The chain couples TRBV7-8 to TRBJ1-5; D remains ambiguous. CDR1 SGHVS and CDR2 FQNEAQ come from the germline V gene. The CDR3 totals 14 residues. Trimming shortened V by 5 bases and J by 5 bases, and 13 bases separated the two germline ends. CDR3 sequence reads: CASSLAGIDQPQHF. The CDR3 DNA reads TGTGCCAGCAGCCTGGCGGGAATTGATCAGCCCCAGCATTTT.

The chain is built from TRBV27 and TRBJ1-4, with D possibly matching TRBD1 (5 bases). V was trimmed by 5 bases and J by 7 bases, leaving 23 bases between them. Germline V gene sequence: CDR1 MNHEY, CDR2 SMNVEV (reference sequence). The CDR3 is 17 amino acids. CDR3 residues: CASSRRQTSVSVEKLFF. The CDR3 DNA sequence: TGTGCCAGCAGTAGGCGACAGACGTCGGTATCGGTTGAAAAACTGTTTTTT.

This chain uses TRBV29-1 with TRBJ2-1, with 11 bases aligning to TRBD2. The CDR3 loop spans 15 amino acids. V lost 4 bases to trimming and J lost 9 bases; unmatched junction nucleotides: 11. The germline V gene has CDR1 SQVTM and CDR2 ANQGSEA. CDR3 region: CSVGAVLAGEAEQFF. The CDR3 bases are TGCAGCGTTGGGGCCGTACTAGCGGGAGAGGCTGAGCAGTTCTTC.